This T cell receptor (beta chain) was retrieved from a study of blood T cell repertoires in COVID-19 (dated by TCRdb to between 2020 and 2021). At the level of the whole study: The collaborator samples originated in the United States, Italy and Spain and spanned the acute and convalescent phases of COVID-19. The prospective study material was composed of cDNA or gDNA derived from T cells, B-cell-depleted T cells, or PBMCs. Deeply sampled blood TCRbeta repertoires from subjects exposed to, actively infected with, or recovered from COVID-19 were included in the dataset. The repertoires were made available in a free public database intended to serve as a resource for research on the immune response to SARS-CoV-2. Samples came from the ongoing ImmuneRACE study (first 160 participants) plus 1,254 subjects from 6 global collaborators. Sample metadata almost always included a de-identified subject ID, COVID-19 status, age in years and sex. Where available, HLA class I and class II types were taken from metadata supplied by the sample provider and were not determined by assay-based typing.

Collaborating institutions collected whole blood in K2EDTA tubes following their own protocols. Collaborator samples were shipped for TCRbeta analysis as frozen whole blood, isolated PBMCs, or DNA extracted from either sample type. TCRbeta CDR3 regions were amplified from genomic DNA by means of the immunoSEQ Assay, a bias-controlled multiplex PCR. Turning to the authors' computational methods: The number of nucleated cells in each sample was estimated by amplification of reference gene primers within the assay. To quantify the absolute abundance of each unique TCRbeta CDR3 rearrangement, sequence reads were collapsed and filtered. For each sample, productive Simpson clonality was calculated as the square root of Simpson's diversity index across productive rearrangements. TCRdb took this table from immuneACCESS and kept in-frame rearrangements with V and J called. Such tables lack part of the clones; where checked against another copy, unresolved V genes explain under half of the gap, and the rest is unexplained. D and trimming come from the DNA, and the V and J calls and clone size come from that table. This sample lists more than 60,000 clones; about four fifths were detected once. 10% of the sample is taken by the ten largest.

Overall study results and their limits: Clinical and demographic metadata were provided uncurated, with the amount varying by source and participant.

Remarks on this clone: The antigen it recognizes is unknown. No base quality values were provided; no much bigger clone lies one nucleotide off.

The clonotype comes from a man aged 60 to 69 with acute or convalescent COVID-19. Sequences were obtained from peripheral blood.

CDR3 protein: CASSREANTEAFF. The nucleotide sequence is given as TGTGCCAGCAGCCGGGAGGCGAACACTGAAGCTTTCTTT. The V and J genes are TRBV14 and TRBJ1-1; no D gene is confidently identified. The CDR3 runs 13 residues from the cysteine to the phenylalanine. The retained sequence is limited to the CDR3, 39 bases, with the frame set at the first base. The germline V gene provides CDR1 SGHDN and CDR2 FVKESK. Trimming takes 4 bases from V and 1 base from J, and the germline ends sit 7 bases apart.